This TCR beta chain was sequenced during a study of T-cell reconstitution after alpha-beta-depleted transplantation in children. Overall study results and limits: About two months after transplant, alpha-beta T cells reportedly came from several hundred expanded graft clones.

Preparation of the TCRbeta library used unique molecular identifiers. Each CDR3 protein gets one entry after TCRdb re-called the PCR reads with MiXCR. Of more than 85,000 distinct CDR3 sequences in the sample, 7% to 8% are singletons; the top ten hold approximately 16%. Many counts were recorded for this clonotype. The antigen is undetermined. Germline V CDR1 and CDR2: SQVTM, ANQGSEA. Trimming left V 3 bases short and J 5 bases short, with 13 bases between. This CDR3 spans 13 amino acids. The sequenced sample was PBMCs, obtained before TCRalphabeta/CD19-depleted stem cell transplant. The genes are TRBV29-1 and TRBJ1-1; possible D gene TRBD1, 5 bases. The receptor's source is a boy aged 2-9 years with acute lymphoblastic leukemia, due to receive a stem cell transplant. The CDR3: CSVDEAGGTEAFF. Here the CDR3 DNA reads TGCAGCGTTGACGAAGCGGGGGGGACTGAAGCTTTCTTT.